Described below is a single T cell receptor beta chain sequence and its context. V dropped 3 bases and J dropped 4 bases, with 4 bases sitting between them. CDR1 and CDR2 (germline): SGHVS, FNYEAQ. There are 11 residues in the CDR3. The sample belongs to a study of beta chain features in type 1 diabetes. Reverse transcription of all isolated RNA meant that expressed TCRB transcripts were sequenced. Libraries were prepared by immunoSEQ multiplex PCR; TCRdb keeps only in-frame clonotypes and omits some of them. The repertoire has approximately 100,000 clones, about 40% of them found once; the top ten carry approximately 0.065%. Blood was drawn once from each donor into heparinised tubes. The draws averaged around 110 mL.

The source material was stem cell memory CD4+ T cells from blood. The sequence came from a woman under 30 in good health. This chain uses TRBV7-6 with TRBJ2-7; D remains ambiguous. The CDR3 nucleotides are TGTGCCAGCAGCTTCAGATACGAGCAGTACTTC. It specifies CASSFRYEQYF.